This T cell receptor (beta chain) stems from a study of TIL therapy for anti-PD-1-resistant metastatic lung cancer. This was the immunoSEQ v3 assay. The table came from immunoSEQ multiplex PCR; TCRdb's copy has only in-frame clones and leaves some out. Altogether 50,000 or so clones are present, 79% being singletons, with the ten largest covering about 5%. The CDR3 has 14 residues. The V gene end was trimmed by 5 bases and the J gene end by 7 bases; junction bases not matched to a gene: 8. The germline CDR1 and CDR2 sequences are MDHEN and SYDVKM. Regarding time point: pre-treatment sample, taken before nivolumab and TIL therapy.

V usage is TRBV28 and J usage is TRBJ1-5; 7 nucleotides line up with TRBD1. This clonotype was obtained from a woman aged 25-80 years with non-small cell lung cancer. Material: blood, obtained at baseline. Written as DNA, the CDR3 is TGTGCCAGCAGTGATCAGGGGGGGAAACAGCCCCAGCATTTT. Translated: CASSDQGGKQPQHF.